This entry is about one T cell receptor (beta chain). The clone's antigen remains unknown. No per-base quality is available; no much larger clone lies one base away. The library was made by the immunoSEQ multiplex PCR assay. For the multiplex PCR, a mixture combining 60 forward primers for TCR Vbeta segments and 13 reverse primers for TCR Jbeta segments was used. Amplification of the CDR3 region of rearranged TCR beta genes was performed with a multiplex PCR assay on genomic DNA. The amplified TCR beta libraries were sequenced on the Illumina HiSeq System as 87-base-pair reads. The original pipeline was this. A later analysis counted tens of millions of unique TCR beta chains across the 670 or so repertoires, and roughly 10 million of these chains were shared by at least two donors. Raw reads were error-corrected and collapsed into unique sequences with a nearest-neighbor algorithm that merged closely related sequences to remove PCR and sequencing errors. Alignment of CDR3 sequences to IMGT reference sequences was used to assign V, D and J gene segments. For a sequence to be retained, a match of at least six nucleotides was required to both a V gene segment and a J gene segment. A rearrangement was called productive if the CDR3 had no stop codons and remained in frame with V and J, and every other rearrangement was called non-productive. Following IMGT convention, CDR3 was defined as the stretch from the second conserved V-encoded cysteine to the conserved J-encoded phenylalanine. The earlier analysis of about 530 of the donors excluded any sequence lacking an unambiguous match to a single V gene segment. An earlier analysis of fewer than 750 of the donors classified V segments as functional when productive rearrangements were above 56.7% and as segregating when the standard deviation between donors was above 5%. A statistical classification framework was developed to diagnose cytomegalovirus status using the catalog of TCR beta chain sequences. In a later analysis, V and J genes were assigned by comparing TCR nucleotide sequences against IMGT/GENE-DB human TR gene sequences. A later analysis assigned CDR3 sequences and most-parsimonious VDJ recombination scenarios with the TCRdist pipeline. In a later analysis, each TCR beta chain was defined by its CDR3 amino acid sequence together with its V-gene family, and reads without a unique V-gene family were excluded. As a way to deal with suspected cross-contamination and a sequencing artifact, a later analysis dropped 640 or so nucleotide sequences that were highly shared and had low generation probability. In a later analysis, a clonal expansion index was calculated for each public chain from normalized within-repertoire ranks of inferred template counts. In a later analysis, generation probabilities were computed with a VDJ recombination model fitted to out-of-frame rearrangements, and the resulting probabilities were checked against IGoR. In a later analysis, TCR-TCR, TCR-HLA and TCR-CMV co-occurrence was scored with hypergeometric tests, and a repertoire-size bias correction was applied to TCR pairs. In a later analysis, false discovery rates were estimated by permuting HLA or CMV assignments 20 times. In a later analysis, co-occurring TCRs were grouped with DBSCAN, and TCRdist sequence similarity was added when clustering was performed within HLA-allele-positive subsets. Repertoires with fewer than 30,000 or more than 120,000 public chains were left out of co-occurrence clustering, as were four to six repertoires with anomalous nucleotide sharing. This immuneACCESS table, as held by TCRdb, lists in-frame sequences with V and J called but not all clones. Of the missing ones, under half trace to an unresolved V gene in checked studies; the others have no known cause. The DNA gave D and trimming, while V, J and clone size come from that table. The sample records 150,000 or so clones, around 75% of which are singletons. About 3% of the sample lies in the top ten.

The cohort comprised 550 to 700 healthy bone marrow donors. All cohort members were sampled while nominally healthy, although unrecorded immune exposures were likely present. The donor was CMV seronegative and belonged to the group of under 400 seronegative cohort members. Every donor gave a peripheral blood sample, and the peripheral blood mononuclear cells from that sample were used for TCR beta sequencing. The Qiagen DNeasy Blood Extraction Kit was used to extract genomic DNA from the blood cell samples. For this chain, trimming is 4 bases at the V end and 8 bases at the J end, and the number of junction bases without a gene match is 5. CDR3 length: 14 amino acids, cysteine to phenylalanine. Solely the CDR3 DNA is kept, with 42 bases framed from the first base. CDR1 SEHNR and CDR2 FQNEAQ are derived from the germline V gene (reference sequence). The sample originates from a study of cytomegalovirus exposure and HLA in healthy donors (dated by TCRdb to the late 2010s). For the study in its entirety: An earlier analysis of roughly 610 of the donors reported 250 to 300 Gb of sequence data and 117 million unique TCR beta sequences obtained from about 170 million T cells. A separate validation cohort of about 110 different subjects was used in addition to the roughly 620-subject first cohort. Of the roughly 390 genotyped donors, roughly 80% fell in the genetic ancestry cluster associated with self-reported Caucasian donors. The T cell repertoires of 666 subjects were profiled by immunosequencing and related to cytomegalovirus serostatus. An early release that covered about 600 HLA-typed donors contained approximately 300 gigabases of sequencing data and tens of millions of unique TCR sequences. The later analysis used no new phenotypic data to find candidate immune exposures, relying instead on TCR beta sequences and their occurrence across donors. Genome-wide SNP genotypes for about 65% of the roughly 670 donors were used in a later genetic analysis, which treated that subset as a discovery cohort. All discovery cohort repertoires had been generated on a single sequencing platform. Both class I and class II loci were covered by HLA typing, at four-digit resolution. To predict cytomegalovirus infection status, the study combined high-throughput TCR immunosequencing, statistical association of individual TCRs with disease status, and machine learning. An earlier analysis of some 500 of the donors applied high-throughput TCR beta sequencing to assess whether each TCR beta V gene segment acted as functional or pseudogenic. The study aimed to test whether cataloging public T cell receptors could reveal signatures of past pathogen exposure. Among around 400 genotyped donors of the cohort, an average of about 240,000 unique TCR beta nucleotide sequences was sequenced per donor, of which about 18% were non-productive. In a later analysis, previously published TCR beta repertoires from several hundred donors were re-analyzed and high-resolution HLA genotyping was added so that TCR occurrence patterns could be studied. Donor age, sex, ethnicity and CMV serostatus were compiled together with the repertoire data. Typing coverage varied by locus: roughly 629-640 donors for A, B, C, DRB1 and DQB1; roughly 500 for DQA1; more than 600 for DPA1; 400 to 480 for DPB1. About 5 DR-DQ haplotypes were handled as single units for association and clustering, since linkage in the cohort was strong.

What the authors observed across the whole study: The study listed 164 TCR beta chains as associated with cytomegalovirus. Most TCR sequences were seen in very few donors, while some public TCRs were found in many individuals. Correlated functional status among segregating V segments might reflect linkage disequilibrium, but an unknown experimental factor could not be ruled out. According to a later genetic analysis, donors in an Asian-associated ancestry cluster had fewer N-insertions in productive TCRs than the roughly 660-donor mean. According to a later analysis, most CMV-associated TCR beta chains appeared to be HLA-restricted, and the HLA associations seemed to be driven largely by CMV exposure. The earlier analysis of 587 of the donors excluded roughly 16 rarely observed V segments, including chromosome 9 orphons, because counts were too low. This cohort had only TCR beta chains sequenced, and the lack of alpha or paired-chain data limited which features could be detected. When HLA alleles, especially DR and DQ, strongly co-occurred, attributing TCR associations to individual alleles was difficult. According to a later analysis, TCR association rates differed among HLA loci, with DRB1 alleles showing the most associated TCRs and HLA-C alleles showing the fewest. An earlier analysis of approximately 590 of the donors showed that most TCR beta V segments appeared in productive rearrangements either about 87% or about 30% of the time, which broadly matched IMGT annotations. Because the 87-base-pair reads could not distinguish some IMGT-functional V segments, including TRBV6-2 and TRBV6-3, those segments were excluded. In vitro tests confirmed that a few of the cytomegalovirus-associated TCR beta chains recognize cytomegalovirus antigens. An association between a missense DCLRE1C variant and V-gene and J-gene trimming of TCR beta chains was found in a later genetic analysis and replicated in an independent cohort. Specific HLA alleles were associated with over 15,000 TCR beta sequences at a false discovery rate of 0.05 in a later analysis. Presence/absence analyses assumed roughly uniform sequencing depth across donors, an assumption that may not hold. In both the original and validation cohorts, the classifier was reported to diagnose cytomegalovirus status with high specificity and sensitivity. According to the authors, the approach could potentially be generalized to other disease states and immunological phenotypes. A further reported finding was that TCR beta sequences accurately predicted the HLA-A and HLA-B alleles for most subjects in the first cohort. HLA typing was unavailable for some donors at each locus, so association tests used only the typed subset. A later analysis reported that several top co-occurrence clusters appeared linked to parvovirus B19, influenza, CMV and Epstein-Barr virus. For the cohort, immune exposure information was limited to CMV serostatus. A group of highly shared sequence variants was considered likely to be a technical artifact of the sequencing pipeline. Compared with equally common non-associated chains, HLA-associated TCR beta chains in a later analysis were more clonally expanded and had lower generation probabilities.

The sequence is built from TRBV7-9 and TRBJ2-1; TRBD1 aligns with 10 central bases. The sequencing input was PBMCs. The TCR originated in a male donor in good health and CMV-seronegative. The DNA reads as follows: TGTGCCAGCAGCTGGGGACAGGGGCGGGATGAGCAGTTCTTC. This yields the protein CASSWGQGRDEQFF.